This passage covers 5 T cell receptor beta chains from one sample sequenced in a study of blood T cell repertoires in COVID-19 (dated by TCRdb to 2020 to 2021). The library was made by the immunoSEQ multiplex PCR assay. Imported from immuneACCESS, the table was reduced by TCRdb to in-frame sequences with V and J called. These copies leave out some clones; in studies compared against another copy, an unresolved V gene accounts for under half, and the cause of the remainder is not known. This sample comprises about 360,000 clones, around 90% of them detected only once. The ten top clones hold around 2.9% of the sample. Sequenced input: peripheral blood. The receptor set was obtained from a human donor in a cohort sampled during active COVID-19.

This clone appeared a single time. The CDR3 spells CASSYETGRFDNSPLHF. CDR3 DNA sequence: TGCGCCAGCAGCTACGAGACAGGGAGATTTGATAATTCACCCCTCCACTTT. This rearrangement joins TRBV5-1 to TRBJ1-6, with 7 bases matching TRBD1. Germline V gene data show CDR1 as SGHRS and CDR2 as YFSETQ. This CDR3 is built from 17 residues. The trim removed 3 bases at V and 5 bases at J, leaving 11 bases unmatched.

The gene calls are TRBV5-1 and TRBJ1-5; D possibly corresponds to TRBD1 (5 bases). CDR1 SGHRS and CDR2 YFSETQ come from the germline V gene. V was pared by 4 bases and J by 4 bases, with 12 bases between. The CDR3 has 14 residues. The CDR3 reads CASSPGPNNQPQHF. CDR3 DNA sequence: TGCGCCAGCAGCCCAGGGCCCAATAATCAGCCCCAGCATTTT. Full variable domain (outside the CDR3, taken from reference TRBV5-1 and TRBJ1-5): KAGVTQTPRYLIKTRGQQVTLSCSPISGHRSVSWYQQTPGQGLQFLFEYFSETQRNKGNFPGRFSGRQFSNSRSEMNVSTLELGDSALYLCASSPGPNNQPQHFGDGTRLSIL.

This chain's CDR3 is CASSSRAGVAETQYF. The DNA of the CDR3 is TGTGCCAGCAGCTCCCGAGCGGGGGTCGCGGAGACCCAGTACTTC. The chain couples TRBV5-4 to TRBJ2-5, with TRBD2 matching over 8 bases. With 3 bases clipped from V and 5 bases from J, the junction kept 9 bases outside the gene matches. CDR1 SGHNT and CDR2 YYREEE come from the germline V gene (reference sequence). The CDR3 is 15 amino acids.

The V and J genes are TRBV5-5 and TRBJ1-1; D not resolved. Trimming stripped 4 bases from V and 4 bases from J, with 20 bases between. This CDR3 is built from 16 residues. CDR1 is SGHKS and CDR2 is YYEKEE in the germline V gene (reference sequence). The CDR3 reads CASSPEGWEAGTEAFF. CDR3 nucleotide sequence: TGTGCCAGCAGCCCTGAGGGTTGGGAGGCTGGCACTGAAGCTTTCTTT.

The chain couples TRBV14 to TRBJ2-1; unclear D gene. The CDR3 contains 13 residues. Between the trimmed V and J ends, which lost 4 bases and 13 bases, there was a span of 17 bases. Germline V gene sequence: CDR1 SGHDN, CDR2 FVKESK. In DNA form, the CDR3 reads TGTGCCAGCAGCCGGATCACCGGGTCTCAACAGTTCTTC. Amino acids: CASSRITGSQQFF.